Below are 21 T cell receptor beta chains sequenced from a single sample in a study of T-cell reconstitution after alpha-beta-depleted transplantation in children. Researchers prepared the TCRbeta library using unique molecular identifiers, the study reports. TCRdb ran MiXCR on the PCR reads and lists one entry per CDR3 protein. This repertoire shows 45,000 to 55,000 distinct CDR3 sequences, over 4.5% found once; its top ten account for under 35%. The sequencing used PBMCs, mostly from graft donor cells, collected 60 days after TCRalphabeta/CD19-depleted stem cell transplant. The receptors stem from a female patient aged 2-10 years who had a stem cell transplant for aplastic anemia, so the T cells may come from the graft donor.

This clonotype was picked up many times. The chain uses TRBV6-6 and TRBJ2-1, with D unresolved. V was cut by 1 base and J by 7 bases, with 17 bases left in between. The CDR3 runs 16 residues. The germline CDR1 and CDR2 sequences are MNHNY and SVGAGI (reference sequence). The CDR3: CASSYLPRTDLNEQFF. CDR3 nucleotides: TGTGCCAGCAGTTACTTACCTAGGACCGACCTTAATGAGCAGTTCTTC.

This clonotype was seen a few times. This chain links TRBV4-1 with TRBJ2-5, with 9 bases aligning to TRBD2. V lost 0 bases, J lost 4 bases, and 15 bases stayed unmatched. The germline CDR1 and CDR2 sequences are MGHRA and YSYEKL. The CDR3 is made up of 19 amino acids. The CDR3 DNA follows: TGCGCCAGCAGCCAAGATCAACGGGGGCTAGCGGGGAAGGGAGAGACCCAGTACTTC. This sequence encodes CASSQDQRGLAGKGETQYF.

On this clonotype: Since a much larger clone is just one base distant, this may be a read error. This is likely a read error, given that the CDR3 carries no conserved phenylalanine or tryptophan at its end. The V and J genes are TRBV28 and TRBJ2-7; TRBD1 matches at 7 bases. CDR3 length equals 15 residues. Trimming took 6 bases from V and 1 from J; bases not matched to a gene: 9. Per germline, CDR1 MDHEN and CDR2 SYDVKM. CDR3 sequence reads: CASSRPRTGSYEQYL. CDR3 coding DNA: TGTGCCAGCAGCCGCCCCCGGACAGGTTCCTACGAGCAGTACTTG.

The rearrangement uses TRBV12-3 or TRBV12-4 and TRBJ1-3, with unresolved D. The CDR3 contains 16 residues. Trimming removed 4 bases at V and 0 bases at J, with 13 bases between. The CDR3 sequence is CASSSSTPLSGNTIYF. The CDR3 DNA reads TGTGCCAGCAGTTCATCGACACCGCTCTCTGGAAACACCATATATTTT.

This chain links TRBV30 with TRBJ2-3, with 7 bases aligning to TRBD2. Germline-derived CDR1 and CDR2 are GTSNPN and SVGIG (reference sequence). Germline trimming cut 1 base from V and 0 bases from J; bases unmatched to any gene: 4. The CDR3 runs to 15 residues. CDR3 region: CAWSGAGASTDTQYF. The CDR3, as DNA: TGTGCCTGGAGTGGGGCGGGAGCTAGCACAGATACGCAGTATTTT.

This clonotype was observed many times. This rearrangement joins TRBV20-1 to TRBJ2-1; the D gene is possibly TRBD1 (5 bases). The CDR3 extends over 15 amino acids. The germline V gene encodes CDR1 DFQATT and CDR2 SNEGSKA (reference sequence). The germline V and J ends were trimmed by 2 bases and 0 bases, with 11 bases remaining between them. The CDR3 nucleotides are TGCAGTGCTAGATGGGGCTCCAGCTCCTACAATGAGCAGTTCTTC. This encodes CSARWGSSSYNEQFF.

This clonotype was observed a few times. The chain couples TRBV5-1 to TRBJ2-5, with a tentative D call TRBD1 (6 bases). Trimming took off 2 bases at V and 4 bases at J, with 9 bases between the two ends. This CDR3 region has 13 residues. Germline CDR1 is SGHRS and CDR2 is YFSETQ. CDR3 nucleotide sequence: TGCGCCAGCAGCTTAACAGGGCCAGAGACCCAGTACTTC. This translates into CASSLTGPETQYF.

V gene TRBV28 combines with J gene TRBJ2-1, with D perhaps TRBD1 (6 bases). The CDR3 extends over 14 amino acids. With 3 bases removed from V and 9 bases from J, the gap between germline ends came to 15 bases. CDR1 MDHEN and CDR2 SYDVKM come from the germline V gene. CDR3 DNA: TGTGCCAGCAGTTTTCGGGACACCTCTCTTGAGCAGTTCTTC. It encodes CASSFRDTSLEQFF. The full variable domain, rest sourced from reference TRBV28 and TRBJ2-1, is DVKVTQSSRYLVKRTGEKVFLECVQDMDHENMFWYRQDPGLGLRLIYFSYDVKMKEKGDIPEGYSVSREKKERFSLILESASTNQTSMYLCASSFRDTSLEQFFGPGTRLTVL.

This clonotype was seen more than once but under ten times. The chain has TRBV28 and TRBJ2-2; D may be TRBD1 or TRBD2 (6 bases each). Germline CDR1 reads MDHEN; CDR2 reads SYDVKM. The V gene lost 5 bases and the J gene lost 5 bases, with 15 bases spanning the gap. There are 15 residues in the CDR3. CDR3 sequence (DNA): TGTGCCAGCAGTCCGGGCGGAGGGGGGACCGGGGAGCTGTTTTTT. Its protein is CASSPGGGGTGELFF.

This clonotype was recorded many times. The chain uses TRBV5-1 and TRBJ2-3; the D call may be TRBD1 or TRBD2 (7 bases each). CDR3 length: 17 residues. Germline V gene lookup returns CDR1 SGHRS and CDR2 YFSETQ. V was pared by 4 bases and J by 4 bases, with 22 bases between. The CDR3 DNA reads as TGCGCCAGCAGCAAGGGGGCGGGGGTCGTGGGGTCAGATACGCAGTATTTT. This gives the protein CASSKGAGVVGSDTQYF. The entire variable domain, with the rest obtained from reference TRBV5-1 and TRBJ2-3, is as follows: KAGVTQTPRYLIKTRGQQVTLSCSPISGHRSVSWYQQTPGQGLQFLFEYFSETQRNKGNFPGRFSGRQFSNSRSEMNVSTLELGDSALYLCASSKGAGVVGSDTQYFGPGTRLTVL.

Concerning this clonotype itself: Possible read error: a much larger clone is one base away. The chain recombines TRBV25-1 with TRBJ1-1; D may be TRBD1 (6 bases). The CDR3 consists of 13 residues. Germline assignment: CDR1 MGHDK and CDR2 SYGVNS. The CDR3 reads CASSTGSNTKAFF. CDR3 sequence (DNA): TGTGCCAGCAGCACAGGGTCCAACACTAAAGCTTTCTTT.

This clonotype has at least ten counts. J is TRBJ2-3 and V is TRBV7-9; 8 bases agree with TRBD2. The CDR3 loop spans 14 amino acids. After removal of 2 bases from V and 5 bases from J, the junction contained 3 bases not matched to a gene. Looked up from germline, CDR1 is SEHNR and CDR2 is FQNEAQ (reference sequence). The CDR3 nucleotides are TGTGCCAGCAGCTTAAGCGGGGGAGGAGATACGCAGTATTTT. Translated: CASSLSGGGDTQYF.

This clonotype was counted at least ten times. The genes are TRBV2 and TRBJ2-5; 7 bases align to TRBD2. J gave up 5 bases and V 2 bases, and 8 bases lay outside the gene matches. Germline V CDR1 and CDR2: SNHLY, FYNNEI. The CDR3 is made up of 15 amino acids. The CDR3 region is CASSESTGEGETQYF. In DNA form, the CDR3 reads TGTGCCAGCAGTGAATCCACTGGGGAGGGGGAGACCCAGTACTTC. Together with reference TRBV2 and TRBJ2-5, the CDR3 gives the full variable domain: EPEVTQTPSHQVTQMGQEVILRCVPISNHLYFYWYRQILGQKVEFLVSFYNNEISEKSEIFDDQFSVERPDGSNFTLKIRSTKLEDSAMYFCASSESTGEGETQYFGPGTRLLVL.

This clonotype was seen ten or more times. The genes are TRBV6-5 and TRBJ2-2; D may correspond to TRBD1 or TRBD2 (5 bases each). This CDR3 comprises 14 residues. Germline-derived CDR1 and CDR2 are MNHEY and SVGAGI. The V end was cut by 5 bases, the J end by 5 bases, with 12 bases between. In DNA, the CDR3 is TGTGCCAGCAGTCGACTACAGGTGACCGGGGAGCTGTTTTTT. This gives the protein CASSRLQVTGELFF.

This clonotype was recorded a few times. The rearrangement links TRBV6-1 to TRBJ2-3, with 8 positions matching TRBD2. The CDR3 extends over 14 amino acids. Germline V gives CDR1 MNHNS, CDR2 SASEGT. V gave up 6 bases and J gave up 2 bases; unmatched junction bases: 4. For the CDR3, the DNA is TGTGCCAGCAGGAGGCGGGGGGCCACAGATACGCAGTATTTT. This codes for CASRRRGATDTQYF.

This clonotype was seen ten or more times. The chain employs TRBV6-5 and TRBJ2-7, with D unresolved. This CDR3 is 11 amino acids long. Germline assignment: CDR1 MNHEY and CDR2 SVGAGI. V was clipped by 5 bases and J by 2 bases, with 4 bases between them. DNA for the CDR3: TGTGCCAGCAGTACCCCCTACGAGCAGTACTTC. As protein: CASSTPYEQYF.

This clonotype occurred many times. The chain employs TRBV7-9 and TRBJ1-1; D not certain. Germline lookup yields CDR1 SEHNR and CDR2 FQNEAQ (reference sequence). CDR3 length equals 13 residues. The V end was cut by 11 bases, the J end by 0 bases, with 13 bases between. The DNA of the CDR3 is TGTGCCGTCAAGGATTTAGTGAACACTGAAGCTTTCTTT. Its translation is CAVKDLVNTEAFF.

This clonotype was counted ten times or more. V is TRBV3-2 and J is TRBJ2-1. TRBV3-2 is an annotated pseudogene. The CDR3 consists of 16 residues. CDR3 coding DNA: TGTGCCAGCAGCCAAGACGACTGGATTGATGACAATGAGCAGTTCTTC. This sequence encodes CASSQDDWIDDNEQFF.

This clonotype is categorized as large (0.1 to 1%). The V gene is TRBV6-5, the J gene TRBJ2-3; D gene uncertain. Germline lookup yields CDR1 MNHEY and CDR2 SVGAGI. The germline V and J ends were trimmed by 7 bases and 11 bases, with 16 bases remaining between them. The CDR3 spans 12 residues. The CDR3 sequence: CASTDSALRQYF. CDR3 coding DNA: TGTGCCAGCACTGATTCGGCCCTTAGGCAGTATTTT.

The V call is TRBV11-2, the J call TRBJ2-2, with 9 bases aligning to TRBD2. The CDR3 length is 18 residues. J gave up 2 bases and V 5 bases, and 12 bases lay outside the gene matches. Looked up from germline, CDR1 is SGHAT and CDR2 is FQNNGV. CDR3 amino acids: CASSRWNRGRGNTGELFF. The CDR3 DNA reads as TGTGCCAGCAGCCGTTGGAATCGCGGGAGGGGAAACACCGGGGAGCTGTTTTTT. Full variable domain (outside the CDR3, taken from reference TRBV11-2 and TRBJ2-2): EAGVAQSPRYKIIEKRQSVAFWCNPISGHATLYWYQQILGQGPKLLIQFQNNGVVDDSQLPKDRFSAERLKGVDSTLKIQPAKLEDSAVYLCASSRWNRGRGNTGELFFGEGSRLTVL.

This clonotype came up many times. The chain recombines TRBV13 with TRBJ2-3; possibly TRBD2 for D (6 bases). The CDR3 extends over 17 amino acids. V lost 1 base and J 1 base, leaving 15 bases between the germline ends. The germline V gene has CDR1 PRHDT and CDR2 FYEKMQ (reference sequence). The chain's CDR3 is CASSLVRASGGTDTQYF. In DNA, the CDR3 is TGTGCCAGCAGCTTAGTTAGGGCTTCGGGAGGCACAGATACGCAGTATTTT.